This is a list of T cell receptor beta chains from one sample in a study of blood T cell repertoires in COVID-19. Sequencing was performed with immunoSEQ multiplex PCR; in TCRdb, only in-frame clones are kept and a portion is missing. The table lists fewer than 350,000 clones, roughly 89% of them singletons. The specimen was PBMCs or T cells enriched from blood (not recorded which). Receptor source: a woman aged 40 to 49 who had recovered from COVID-19. The CDR3 runs from the conserved cysteine through the conserved F or W. A D gene is named only where the DNA matches it firmly. A row's size may be missing; if present it is once, few, many or a size class.

j_call	clone_size	v_call	d_call	cdr3_nt	cdr3_aa
TRBJ1-1	-	TRBV10-3	-	TGTGCCATCAGTGAGGCCTTACCTGAGGGCACTGAAGCTTTCTTT	CAISEALPEGTEAFF
TRBJ2-1	-	TRBV20-1	-	TGCAGTGCTAGTTCCGATAGCTCCTACAATGAGCAGTTCTTC	CSASSDSSYNEQFF
TRBJ1-2	-	TRBV5-5	-	TGTGCCAGCAGCCGGGACACCGCTAACTATGGCTACACCTTC	CASSRDTANYGYTF
TRBJ2-7	-	TRBV7-3	TRBD2	TGTGCCAGCAGCTTCCTAACAACCCCAACTAGCGGGGGGGGAGCCTACGAGCAGTACTTC	CASSFLTTPTSGGGAYEQYF
TRBJ1-2	few	TRBV5-1	-	TGCGCCAGCAGCTCGGACAGTCTATACTATGGCTACACCTTC	CASSSDSLYYGYTF
TRBJ2-1	-	TRBV7-2	TRBD2	TGTGCCAGCAGCTTAGACGGGAGGAATGAGCAGTTCTTC	CASSLDGRNEQFF
TRBJ2-3	-	TRBV6-4	-	TGTGCCAGCAGTGACTGCGTTAGCGGCACAGATACGCAGTATTTT	CASSDCVSGTDTQYF
TRBJ2-3	-	TRBV7-3	-	TGTGCCAGCAGCGGGGGGGCTGGCACAGATACGCAGTATTTT	CASSGGAGTDTQYF
TRBJ1-1	-	TRBV13	-	TGTGCCAGCAGCCGGACAGCCAACACTGAAGCTTTCTTT	CASSRTANTEAFF
TRBJ2-7	-	TRBV27	-	TGTGCCAGCAGTCCCACCCCCGTACAGGGTACTCGCCCCTACGAGCAGTACTTC	CASSPTPVQGTRPYEQYF
TRBJ2-7	-	TRBV5-1	-	TGCGCCAGCAGCTTACCCGGGAGCAACTACGAGCAGTACTTC	CASSLPGSNYEQYF
TRBJ2-1	-	TRBV28	TRBD2	TGTGCCAGCACCCCTGGGGGGACTATAGACAATGAGCAGTTCTTC	CASTPGGTIDNEQFF
TRBJ2-5	-	TRBV7-9	TRBD2	TGTGCCAGCAGCTCCTCGGGAGGGTACCAAGAGACCCAGTACTTC	CASSSSGGYQETQYF
TRBJ1-2	-	TRBV11-2	TRBD1	TGTGCCAGCAGCTTAGATCTTCGTGGCAGGGGGAACTATGGCTACACCTTC	CASSLDLRGRGNYGYTF
TRBJ2-2	-	TRBV18	TRBD1	TGTGCCAGCTTACCGGGACAGGGGGCTGCTGGGGAGCTGTTTTTT	CASLPGQGAAGELFF
TRBJ1-1	-	TRBV6-2/TRBV6-3	-	TGTGCCAGCAGCCCCGGACAGACCGAGACTACCAACACTGAAGCTTTCTTT	CASSPGQTETTNTEAFF
TRBJ2-3	-	TRBV3-1/TRBV3-2	TRBD2	TGTGCCAGCAGCCAGAGAATGGGACCCCCAAAGCGGAGTAGCGGGAGGGCAGTCACAGATACGCAGTATTTT	CASSQRMGPPKRSSGRAVTDTQYF
TRBJ2-7	-	TRBV5-4	-	TGTGCCAGCAGTCGTACAGGGATACTTGGAGACGAGCAGTACTTC	CASSRTGILGDEQYF
TRBJ2-1	few	TRBV15	TRBD2	TGTGCCACCAGCAGAGATGGGGGCTTTAGCGGGAGGCTTCAAGGGAATGAGCAGTTCTTC	CATSRDGGFSGRLQGNEQFF
TRBJ2-4	-	TRBV7-2	TRBD2	TGTGCCAGCAGCTCGATAGCGGGAGGGGCGAACATTCAGTACTTC	CASSSIAGGANIQYF
TRBJ1-5	-	TRBV4-3	TRBD1	TGCGCCAGCAGCCAGGGACAGGGGTATCAGCCCCAGCATTTT	CASSQGQGYQPQHF
TRBJ2-7	-	TRBV5-1	TRBD1	TGCGCCAGCAGCGTGCGGCCCGGGACAGGAAACAACTACGAGCAGTACTTC	CASSVRPGTGNNYEQYF
TRBJ2-7	-	TRBV18	-	TGTGCCAGCTCACCTTCCTCCGGGATACCGCAATGGGGAGAGCAGTACTTC	CASSPSSGIPQWGEQYF
TRBJ1-3	-	TRBV27	TRBD1	TGTGCCAGCAGAACGGACAGGGACTCTGGAAACACCATATATTTT	CASRTDRDSGNTIYF
TRBJ2-7	-	TRBV28	-	TGTGCCAGCAGCCCTATGGGGTTAGCGGTCACGTCCGCCTACGAGCAGTACTTC	CASSPMGLAVTSAYEQYF
TRBJ2-7	-	TRBV5-5	-	TGTGCCAGCATAAAAGGGGACACCGTTTCCTACGAGCAGTACTTC	CASIKGDTVSYEQYF